One T cell receptor (beta chain) is described in this entry. As yet, its antigen is unknown. Treatment described: roughly 18 received Ad26.COV2.S at low or high dose, single or two shots; several received placebo; per-sample allocation not given. Samples were taken on day 63 after the first vaccine or placebo injection. Wuhan-strain spike was delivered by a replication-incompetent Ad26 vector. Germline V gene sequence: CDR1 LGHNA, CDR2 YSLEER. After removal of 0 bases from V and 5 bases from J, the junction contained 7 bases not matched to a gene. The CDR3 sequence is 16 residues long. The sample is drawn from a study of Ad26.COV2.S vaccination and SARS-CoV-2 variants. Study-wide background: Ad26.COV2.S shots went into the muscle once or twice, 56 days apart. The study's findings and limits: Spike-specific TCR breadth ran higher among vaccine recipients than placebo recipients. Substantial breadth in spike-specific CD8+ and CD4+ T cell responses was reportedly seen after vaccination.

Method: immunoSEQ multiplex PCR; TCRdb's copy keeps in-frame clones and lacks some. The sample yields more than 400,000 clones, about nine tenths seen once. The TCR originated in a person between 18 and 65 years old who received the Ad26.COV2.S COVID-19 vaccine or a placebo. The sample in question was peripheral blood, obtained in a trial of Ad26.COV2.S vaccine versus placebo. The chain couples TRBV4-3 to TRBJ2-1; 7 nucleotides match TRBD2. In DNA, the CDR3 is TGCGCCAGCAGCCAAGATCGGAGCGGGACGAACAATGAGCAGTTCTTC. It translates to CASSQDRSGTNNEQFF.